Each of the 32 T cell receptor beta chains below was sequenced from the same sample in a study of T-cell memory formation after mild COVID-19. TCRdb independently ran MiXCR on the 5' RACE reads; one entry per CDR3 protein. The repertoire holds around 150,000 distinct CDR3 sequences, with more than 9% as singletons. Sequencing was carried out using PBMCs or a T cell subset sorted from them (not recorded which). Receptors originate from a man aged 18 to 29 who had mild COVID-19 (a few samples of this study predate the infection). Cell type and time point are not known.

This clonotype was recorded a few times. The chain links TRBV4-3 to TRBJ2-3; 7 positions agree with TRBD1. CDR1 is LGHNA and CDR2 is YSLEER in the germline V gene. J was trimmed by 9 bases and V by 1 base; bases with no gene match: 10. The CDR3 spans 15 residues. The chain's CDR3 is CASSQGPPGQETQYF. The CDR3 nucleotides read TGCGCCAGCAGCCAAGGCCCTCCAGGACAGGAGACGCAGTATTTT.

This clonotype was detected ten times or more. Written as DNA, the CDR3 is TGCGCCAGCAGTGACGGGACAGGGAGGTCCTACAATGAGCAGTTCTTC. Translated, it gives CASSDGTGRSYNEQFF. The J gene is TRBJ2-1, the V gene TRBV10-1; 9 bases are shared with TRBD1. With 3 bases clipped from V and 1 base from J, the junction kept 4 bases outside the gene matches. The germline CDR1 and CDR2 sequences are WNHNN and SYGVQD (reference sequence). CDR3 length equals 16 residues.

This clonotype was seen repeatedly, ten times or more. The CDR3 sequence: CSAQRYQETQYF. In DNA form, the CDR3 reads TGCAGTGCCCAGAGGTACCAAGAGACCCAGTACTTC. The chain recombines TRBV20-1 with TRBJ2-5; D call uncertain. V shed 6 bases and J shed 0 bases, with 8 bases lying between them. This CDR3 has 12 residues. In germline, CDR1 is DFQATT, CDR2 SNEGSKA (reference sequence).

The chain joins TRBV29-1 to TRBJ1-3, with D tentatively TRBD1 (6 bases). V lost 0 bases and J 3 bases, leaving 9 bases between the germline ends. Germline V gene data show CDR1 as SQVTM and CDR2 as ANQGSEA. The CDR3 covers 14 residues. The CDR3, as DNA: TGCAGCGTTGAAGAGGGGGCTGGTGGAAACACCATATATTTT. Translating gives CSVEEGAGGNTIYF.

This chain uses TRBV20-1 with TRBJ1-4; no reliable D call. Trimming pared 5 bases from V and 0 bases from J, leaving 10 bases between. The CDR3 is 14 residues long. Germline V lookup: CDR1 DFQATT, CDR2 SNEGSKA (reference sequence). The CDR3 loop is CSAADGATNEKLFF. CDR3 coding DNA: TGCAGTGCTGCAGACGGTGCAACTAATGAAAAACTGTTTTTT.

As regards this clonotype: A read error may account for a junction end that differs from germline. The chain carries TRBV7-2 and TRBJ2-1; no reliable D call. The CDR3 spans 8 residues. Germline assignment: CDR1 SGHTA and CDR2 FQGNSA. The CDR3 region has the DNA TGTGCCAGCCCGGGTGGGGTCTTC. This sequence encodes CASPGGVF.

This clonotype was recorded a few times. The DNA of the CDR3 is TGCAGTGCGGAGCGGACAGGACTGGGGGAGACCCAGTACTTC. Residues: CSAERTGLGETQYF. This chain links TRBV20-1 with TRBJ2-5, with 7 bases matching TRBD1. The CDR3 is made up of 14 amino acids. From germline, CDR1 is DFQATT and CDR2 SNEGSKA (reference sequence). V lost 6 bases and J lost 5; bases outside the gene matches: 12.

The J gene is TRBJ1-4, the V gene TRBV27; TRBD1 matches at 7 bases. This CDR3 has 13 amino acids. CDR1 is MNHEY and CDR2 is SMNVEV in the germline V gene (reference sequence). Trimming at V came to 3 bases and at J to 7 bases, leaving 2 bases not matched to a gene. The CDR3 DNA is TGTGCCAGCAGTTTGACAGGGTTTGAAAAACTGTTTTTT. Its translation is CASSLTGFEKLFF.

This clonotype was counted ten times or more. The J gene is TRBJ2-7, the V gene TRBV12-3 or TRBV12-4, with 10 bases matching TRBD2. V dropped 6 bases and J dropped 5; count of bases not matched to a gene: 7. This CDR3 has 14 amino acids. The CDR3 here is CASSLSGGLDEQYF. CDR3 coding DNA: TGTGCCAGCAGCCTTAGCGGGGGGCTCGACGAGCAGTACTTC.

This chain connects TRBV4-2 to TRBJ2-3; TRBD2 is a possible D gene (7 bases). Germline CDR1 reads LGHNA; CDR2 reads YNFKEQ. CDR3 length equals 15 residues. V was cut by 1 base and J by 2 bases, with 10 bases left in between. The CDR3 region has the DNA TGTGCCAGCAGCCAAGTGGCGGGGGCCACAGATACGCAGTATTTT. Its translation: CASSQVAGATDTQYF.

The chain is built from TRBV7-8 and TRBJ1-3, with 9 positions matching TRBD1. Unmatched junction bases numbered 14, after V lost 2 bases and J lost 3 bases. Germline CDR1 and CDR2: SGHVS and FQNEAQ. The CDR3 length is 19 residues. In DNA form, the CDR3 reads TGTGCCAGCAGCTTAACCGCGTCGTACAGGGGGCTTCTTGGAAACACCATATATTTT. Encoded protein: CASSLTASYRGLLGNTIYF.

This chain connects TRBV4-3 to TRBJ2-3, with D hard to call. The CDR3 totals 17 residues. Germline V gene lookup returns CDR1 LGHNA and CDR2 YSLEER. Between the trimmed V and J ends, which lost 4 bases and 0 bases, there was a span of 17 bases. CDR3 DNA: TGCGCCAGCAGCCGATCGTCGGGCCCCGAAAGCACAGATACGCAGTATTTT. Its protein is CASSRSSGPESTDTQYF.

This clonotype appeared a few times. This chain joins TRBV6-5 and TRBJ2-3; no firm D call. V was clipped by 6 bases and J by 1 base, with 11 bases between them. The CDR3 sequence is 14 residues long. Germline CDR1 and CDR2: MNHEY and SVGAGI. The CDR3 loop is CASSRLGGTDTQYF. The CDR3 coding sequence is TGTGCCAGCAGCCGCCTCGGTGGCACAGATACGCAGTATTTT.

V usage is TRBV20-1 and J usage is TRBJ1-1; D remains unclear. CDR3 length equals 13 residues. Trimming shortened V by 4 bases and J by 0 bases, and 9 bases separated the two germline ends. The V gene's germline CDR1 is DFQATT and CDR2 SNEGSKA (reference sequence). As DNA, the CDR3 is TGCAGTGCTACCCTTCACCTGAACACTGAAGCTTTCTTT. As protein: CSATLHLNTEAFF.

Only a few counts were recorded for this clonotype. The chain employs TRBV3-1 and TRBJ2-1; D not certain. Germline V lookup: CDR1 LGHDT, CDR2 YNNKEL (reference sequence). V gave up 4 bases and J gave up 4 bases, with 17 bases separating them. This CDR3 is built from 16 residues. CDR3 in amino acids: CASSPTLANAYNEQFF. The CDR3, as DNA: TGTGCCAGCAGCCCTACTTTGGCTAACGCTTACAATGAGCAGTTCTTC.

The V call is TRBV5-1, the J call TRBJ1-1, with 10 positions matching TRBD1. The junction had 11 bases not matched to a gene; V was cut back by 4 bases and J by 5 bases. This CDR3 is 16 amino acids long. Germline loops: CDR1 SGHRS, CDR2 YFSETQ. The CDR3 nucleotides read TGCGCCAGCAGCGCGGACAGGGGGATAGGATCGACTGAAGCTTTCTTT. Translated: CASSADRGIGSTEAFF.

This rearrangement joins TRBV19 to TRBJ1-1, with D perhaps matching TRBD1 (6 bases). V was cut by 4 bases and J by 2 bases, with 14 bases left in between. Per the germline V gene, CDR1 is LNHDA and CDR2 is SQIVND (reference sequence). The CDR3 runs 15 residues. CDR3 in amino acids: CASSTLDSTNTEAFF. CDR3 bases: TGTGCCAGTAGTACCCTGGACAGTACTAACACTGAAGCTTTCTTT.

V usage is TRBV27 and J usage is TRBJ2-3, with D perhaps TRBD2 (6 bases). Trimming removed 0 bases at V and 3 bases at J, with 10 bases between. The germline V gene encodes CDR1 MNHEY and CDR2 SMNVEV (reference sequence). This CDR3 spans 15 amino acids. As DNA, the CDR3 is TGTGCCAGCAGTTTATCGCTCCTAGCGACAGATACGCAGTATTTT. Protein product: CASSLSLLATDTQYF.

There are a few counts of this clonotype. This chain joins TRBV7-9 and TRBJ1-1; weak D call: TRBD1 (5 bases). This CDR3 contains 15 residues. Trimming took 3 bases from V and 0 from J, leaving 11 bases between them. Germline values: CDR1 SEHNR, CDR2 FQNEAQ (reference sequence). DNA for the CDR3: TGTGCCAGCAGCTTTAGGACACACCTGAACACTGAAGCTTTCTTT. Translating it yields CASSFRTHLNTEAFF. The whole variable domain, remainder taken from reference TRBV7-9 and TRBJ1-1, is DTGVSQNPRHKITKRGQNVTFRCDPISEHNRLYWYRQTLGQGPEFLTYFQNEAQLEKSRLLSDRFSAERPKGSFSTLEIQRTEQGDSAMYLCASSFRTHLNTEAFFGQGTRLTVV.

The chain is built from TRBV29-1 and TRBJ2-7, with D possibly matching TRBD2 (6 bases). CDR1 is SQVTM and CDR2 is ANQGSEA in the germline V gene. With 1 base removed from V and 6 bases from J, the gap between germline ends came to 16 bases. The CDR3 is made up of 14 amino acids. CDR3 bases: TGCAGCGTTGAAGCGGTACCGGGCGGGACCGAGCAGTACTTC. Translating it yields CSVEAVPGGTEQYF.

The chain uses TRBV4-3 and TRBJ1-6; D unclear. CDR1 is LGHNA, CDR2 YSLEER, per germline. V lost 1 base and J lost 5, with 9 bases in between. The CDR3 length is 15 residues. CDR3 protein: CASSQAGQDNSPLHF. The CDR3 nucleotides are TGCGCCAGCAGCCAAGCAGGCCAGGATAATTCACCCCTCCACTTT.

The chain combines TRBV6-6 with TRBJ1-6; no firm D call. In germline, CDR1 is MNHNY, CDR2 SVGAGI (reference sequence). The V and J ends lost 2 bases and 0 bases respectively, with 11 bases between them. This CDR3 comprises 17 residues. CDR3 DNA sequence: TGTGCCAGCAGTTACGGCGGCCGCTACTCCTATAATTCACCCCTCCACTTT. It codes for CASSYGGRYSYNSPLHF.

This clonotype was seen only a few times. One end of the junction is discordant with germline, which a read error may explain. This chain uses TRBV5-1 with TRBJ2-5; TRBD1 aligns across 11 bases. This CDR3 has 14 amino acids. The germline V gene encodes CDR1 SGHRS and CDR2 YFSETQ. CDR3 nucleotides: TGCGCCAGCAGTTTGGACAGGGGGCTAGAGACCCAGTACTTC. Translated, it gives CASSLDRGLETQYF.

The chain combines TRBV3-1 with TRBJ1-2; D ambiguous. Germline V gene data show CDR1 as LGHDT and CDR2 as YNNKEL (reference sequence). Trimming removed 4 bases at V and 0 bases at J, with 9 bases between. This CDR3 spans 14 amino acids. CDR3 residues: CASSPRPSNYGYTF. As DNA, the CDR3 is TGTGCCAGCAGCCCGCGCCCATCTAACTATGGCTACACCTTC.

This chain connects TRBV18 to TRBJ2-1, with D maybe TRBD2 (5 bases). V lost 3 bases, J lost 5 bases, and 14 bases lay in between. The CDR3 consists of 15 residues. The germline V gene has CDR1 KGHSH and CDR2 LQKENI. The DNA for the CDR3 is TGTGCCAGCTCACCCCTAGAGAGGGCCCACAATGAGCAGTTCTTC. Its translation: CASSPLERAHNEQFF.

This clonotype was counted many times. The chain is built from TRBV7-2 and TRBJ2-3; a possible D gene is TRBD1 (6 bases). Germline loops: CDR1 SGHTA, CDR2 FQGNSA. Trimming left V 5 bases short and J 5 bases short, with 14 bases between. This CDR3 is built from 14 residues. The CDR3 region has the DNA TGTGCCAGCAGCCTCGGACGCAGGGGAGATACGCAGTATTTT. Amino acid sequence: CASSLGRRGDTQYF.

The rearrangement uses TRBV29-1 and TRBJ2-7, with D possibly called TRBD1 or TRBD2 (5 bases each). The CDR3 has 12 residues. Per germline, CDR1 SQVTM and CDR2 ANQGSEA. V was cut by 5 bases and J by 2 bases, with 10 bases left in between. The CDR3 DNA is TGCAGCGTTTCGGGGCAGACCTACGAGCAGTACTTC. Translation: CSVSGQTYEQYF.

This clonotype was counted at least ten times. The chain combines TRBV20-1 with TRBJ2-7; maybe TRBD1 (5 bases). The CDR3 is 14 amino acids. The V gene lost 6 bases and the J gene lost 2 bases, with 17 bases spanning the gap. Germline V gene data show CDR1 as DFQATT and CDR2 as SNEGSKA (reference sequence). DNA for the CDR3: TGCAGTGCCAGGACACCTCAGGCCGCCTACGAGCAGTACTTC. Protein: CSARTPQAAYEQYF.

This clonotype occurred a few times. The chain couples TRBV7-2 to TRBJ2-4; maybe TRBD2 (6 bases). Trimming took off 0 bases at V and 6 bases at J, with 12 bases between the two ends. The germline V gene encodes CDR1 SGHTA and CDR2 FQGNSA. The CDR3 consists of 15 residues. The CDR3 here is CASSLASLEGNIQYF. The CDR3 region has the DNA TGTGCCAGCAGCTTAGCATCGTTGGAGGGAAACATTCAGTACTTC.

This clonotype was seen ten or more times. This chain joins TRBV18 and TRBJ2-3; the match to TRBD2 covers 7 bases. Germline CDR1 and CDR2: KGHSH and LQKENI. V trimming: 3 bases; J trimming: 0 bases; junction bases outside the gene matches: 12. The CDR3 consists of 18 residues. The CDR3 is CASSPQDLAATSTDTQYF. Here the CDR3 DNA reads TGTGCCAGCTCACCCCAGGATCTAGCGGCGACTAGCACAGATACGCAGTATTTT.

Many counts were recorded for this clonotype. This chain uses TRBV5-1 with TRBJ1-2, with 10 bases matching TRBD1. The germline V gene encodes CDR1 SGHRS and CDR2 YFSETQ. The CDR3 loop spans 16 amino acids. V lost 0 bases and J lost 5; bases outside the gene matches: 7. As DNA, the CDR3 is TGCGCCAGCAGCTTGGTAGAGACAGGGGGCGAGTATGGCTACACCTTC. It is translated as CASSLVETGGEYGYTF.

The chain has TRBV12-3 or TRBV12-4 and TRBJ2-2; D is possibly TRBD1 (5 bases). V lost 6 bases to trimming and J lost 7 bases, with 12 bases between them. The CDR3 is 13 amino acids. Here the CDR3 DNA reads TGTGCCAGCAGGGCCAGGGTTGGCGGGGAGCTGTTTTTT. It specifies CASRARVGGELFF.